This TCR beta chain was captured by sequencing in a study of somatic mutations in cytotoxic T cells in rheumatoid arthritis (dated by TCRdb to the late 2010s). In the study overall: Patient peripheral blood (around 30 ml EDTA) was drawn right after diagnosis and before any treatment started. Sorted V beta1+ cells also underwent TCRB sequencing, and some V beta antibody-stained T-cell populations were flow-sorted at nearly 100% purity on a FACSAria II or Sony SH800. Whether expanded CD8+ T-cell clones in untreated, newly diagnosed rheumatoid arthritis carry somatic mutations was the study question, and clonality was characterized with TCRB deep sequencing. A total of 65 or so rheumatoid arthritis patients and under 25 healthy controls underwent TCRB deep sequencing. Patients and controls did not essentially differ in median age, which was nearly identical between the groups. General study outcomes and caveats: Viral specificity could not be ruled out by absence from virus-specific databases, and the antigen targets of the expanded CD8+ clones remained unknown. CD8+ clonality increased with age in patients (Spearman r ≈ 0.5) but not in healthy controls. Several identical CD8+ TCRB sequences were found in both blood and synovial fluid, and in about an eighth of the 65 patients the largest CD8+ clone exceeded 20% of CD8+ cells. CD8+ T-cell clonality did not differ significantly between rheumatoid arthritis patients and age-matched healthy controls. The slight underrepresentation of TRBV07 in patients was not corrected for multiple comparisons.

The immunoSEQ assay was applied to genomic DNA for TCRB CDR3 sequencing. In the paper's pipeline: Patient CD8+ clones larger than 1% were compared against published virus-specific TCRB sequences, and only a few matched. Analyses were restricted to productive TCRB rearrangements. A clone was defined by a unique TCRB CDR3 sequence, and clonality was computed as a productive clonality index based on Shannon entropy. Repertoire overlap for a pair of samples was computed from each clone's template counts relative to total templates per sample. A correlation with a Spearman r of more than 0.6 was found between V-gene usage by flow cytometry and V-gene usage by TCRB sequencing. TCRdb took this table from immuneACCESS and kept in-frame rearrangements with V and J called. Such tables lack part of the clones; where checked against another copy, unresolved V genes explain under half of the gap, and the rest is unexplained. V, J and clone size reflect that table, while D and trimming were determined from the DNA. The sample profile shows about 20,000 clones; about 83% of them were found once. The leading ten clones occupy 13% to 15% of the sample.

As for this clone: The clone's antigen remains unknown. No qualities accompany the bases; no much larger clone lies one base away.

Flow cytometry confirmed the purity of CD4+ and CD8+ cells that had been isolated by positive magnetic bead selection on an AutoMACS. After a first flow cytometry screen using a TCR V beta antibody panel, clonal expansions were characterized through TCRB deep sequencing of sorted CD8+ fractions. Peripheral blood mononuclear cells were obtained using density gradient separation with Ficoll-Paque PLUS. Nucleospin Tissue or Tissue XS kits were used to extract DNA from CD4-enriched, CD8-enriched or PBMC samples, and a Qubit 2.0 fluorometer was used for quantification. Measured from the cysteine to the phenylalanine, the CDR3 is 15 residues long. This entry keeps only the CDR3 DNA: 45 bases, framed from base 1. The germline V and J ends show losses of 4 bases and 0 bases respectively, and no gene match explains 1 base of the junction. CDR1 and CDR2 (MNHNS, SASEGT) derive from the germline V gene.

This TCR was recovered from an adult with rheumatoid arthritis. Sequencing was carried out using CD8+ T cells sorted from blood. In this chain, TRBV6-1 is recombined with TRBJ2-7, with 12 middle bases fitting TRBD2. The CDR3 corresponds to CASSVTSGSSYEQYF. The DNA reads as follows: TGTGCCAGCAGTGTGACTAGCGGGAGCTCCTACGAGCAGTACTTC.